This entry concerns a single T cell receptor (beta chain). The antigen remains unidentified. Arm-PCR with iRepertoire HTBI primers amplified the CDR3 regions for these TCR beta libraries. TCRdb called the multiplex PCR reads again in MiXCR, with one record for every CDR3 protein. The table records some 600,000 distinct CDR3 sequences, about 16% of them present only once. As to time point: newly diagnosed GD, antithyroid drugs for less than 3 months. Researchers made the TCR library from RNA that was extracted from PBMCs. The sample belongs to a study of regulatory T cells in long-lasting Graves disease. Study-wide background: Patients with new Graves' disease had used antithyroid drugs below 3 months. Regarding the study as a whole: Those with persistent Graves' had less TCR diversity than newly diagnosed patients.

Trimming cost V 0 bases and J 0 bases; bases outside gene matches: 7. The CDR3 covers 18 residues. CDR1 and CDR2 (germline): SEHNR, FQNEAQ (reference sequence). This sample was shared with a second study, whose subject was T cells in Graves' hyperthyroidism and ophthalmopathy. That source adds: Not enrolled were patients with uncontrolled infection, other autoimmune disease, pregnancy or lactation. A set of HTBI primers served as the primers for a first-round RT-PCR of the TCR CDR3.

The material was peripheral blood mononuclear cells (PBMCs), obtained at new diagnosis, from a patient treated with antithyroid drugs. The TCR sequence derives from a man aged 18-30 years with Graves disease. This chain links TRBV7-9 with TRBJ1-4, with TRBD1 identical over 7 bases. CDR3 sequence (DNA): TGTGCCAGCAGCTTAGCTAAGGGACAGAGAGCAACTAATGAAAAACTGTTTTTT. Amino acids: CASSLAKGQRATNEKLFF.